The next 21 T cell receptor beta chains were all read from a single sample in a study of blood T cell repertoires in COVID-19 (dated by TCRdb to between 2020 and 2021). The receptor library was made with the immunoSEQ multiplex PCR assay. Entries here come from immuneACCESS through TCRdb and include only in-frame sequences with V and J called. Some clones fail to appear in such tables; in the studies checked, an unresolved V gene covers under half of the shortfall, and the cause of the remainder is unknown. The table for this sample lists around 140,000 clones; roughly 75% of them were counted only once. More than 5% of the sample is held by the ten biggest clonotypes. The sequenced sample consisted of PBMCs or T cells enriched from blood (not recorded which). All receptors come from a woman aged 45-65 years who had recovered from COVID-19.

The rearrangement joins TRBV28 to TRBJ2-5; 7 bases fit TRBD1. There are 17 residues in the CDR3. The trim removed 9 bases at V and 5 bases at J, leaving 21 bases unmatched. Germline V gives CDR1 MDHEN, CDR2 SYDVKM. The chain's CDR3 is CASAPQGIGGIMETQYF. The CDR3 region has the DNA TGTGCCAGTGCCCCACAGGGGATTGGTGGAATAATGGAGACCCAGTACTTC.

The V call is TRBV3-1 (or the pseudogene TRBV3-2), the J call TRBJ1-5; TRBD1 matches 8 bases. The CDR3 loop spans 14 amino acids. Trimming removed 4 bases from V and 7 bases from J; junction bases left unmatched: 6. CDR1 LGHDT and CDR2 YNNKEL come from the germline V gene (reference sequence). The chain's CDR3 is CASSPSGGPQPQHF. The DNA for the CDR3 is TGTGCCAGCAGCCCTTCAGGGGGCCCCCAGCCCCAGCATTTT.

The chain has TRBV27 and TRBJ2-7; weak D call: TRBD2 (6 bases). The CDR3 sequence is 15 residues long. CDR1 is MNHEY and CDR2 is SMNVEV in the germline V gene (reference sequence). Trimming took 2 bases from V and 2 from J, leaving 13 bases between them. Written as DNA, the CDR3 is TGTGCCAGCAGTTTACGGCCAGGGAGGACCTACGAGCAGTACGTC. Its protein is CASSLRPGRTYEQYV.

The chain employs TRBV10-3 and TRBJ1-5; TRBD1 matches at 11 bases. Trimming removed 10 bases from V and 1 base from J; junction bases left unmatched: 6. Germline V CDR1 and CDR2: ENHRY, SYGVKD. CDR3 size: 15 residues. The DNA for the CDR3 is TGTGCCACAGGGACAGGGGGTCGGAGCAATCAGCCCCAGCATTTT. The encoded protein is CATGTGGRSNQPQHF.

The chain couples TRBV5-1 to TRBJ1-4, with D perhaps TRBD1 (5 bases). This CDR3 is built from 14 residues. Trimming pared 4 bases from V and 8 bases from J, leaving 15 bases between. Germline V gene sequence: CDR1 SGHRS, CDR2 YFSETQ. CDR3 DNA sequence: TGCGCCAGCAGCCAGGACACCTGGGAAGAAAAACTGTTTTTT. Translated: CASSQDTWEEKLFF.

This clone was observed a few times. The V gene is TRBV19, the J gene TRBJ1-2; no clear D. This CDR3 has 15 amino acids. V was shortened by 2 bases and J by 1 base, with 11 bases between the two germline ends. CDR1 and CDR2 (germline): LNHDA, SQIVND (reference sequence). The CDR3 nucleotides are TGTGCCAGTAGTATATCTTCGATACTTAACTATGGCTACACCTTC. This sequence encodes CASSISSILNYGYTF.

The table lists this clone with a few counts. This chain uses TRBV5-1 with TRBJ1-4; weak D call: TRBD1 (6 bases). V lost 0 bases and J lost 2, with 11 bases in between. This CDR3 comprises 16 residues. The germline CDR1 and CDR2 sequences are SGHRS and YFSETQ. CDR3 DNA sequence: TGCGCCAGCAGCTTGGTTGGGGGCTGGACTAATGAAAAACTGTTTTTT. This gives the protein CASSLVGGWTNEKLFF.

This clone occurred once. This rearrangement joins TRBV27 to TRBJ1-1; D ambiguous. The germline V and J ends were trimmed by 4 bases and 4 bases, with 7 bases remaining between them. The CDR3 sequence is 12 residues long. In germline, CDR1 is MNHEY, CDR2 SMNVEV (reference sequence). CDR3 in DNA: TGTGCCAGCAGTTCCCGGTTCACTGAAGCTTTCTTT. It translates to CASSSRFTEAFF.

The rearrangement joins TRBV5-5 to TRBJ2-3, with TRBD2 identical over 12 bases. V was clipped by 2 bases and J by 2 bases; unmatched bases: 3. This CDR3 spans 16 amino acids. Germline values: CDR1 SGHKS, CDR2 YYEKEE (reference sequence). CDR3 in amino acids: CASSFLAGGNTDTQYF. CDR3 coding DNA: TGTGCCAGCAGCTTCCTAGCGGGGGGGAACACAGATACGCAGTATTTT.

The chain couples TRBV5-6 to TRBJ2-1; no definite D call. With 2 bases removed from V and 8 bases from J, the gap between germline ends came to 11 bases. The germline V gene encodes CDR1 SGHDT and CDR2 YYEEEE. The CDR3 totals 13 residues. The CDR3 region has the DNA TGTGCCAGCAGCTTAGTGGATCGGGATGAGCAGTTCTTC. This encodes CASSLVDRDEQFF.

The chain uses TRBV9 and TRBJ1-6; D call uncertain. Germline V lookup: CDR1 SGDLS, CDR2 YYNGEE. The germline V and J ends were trimmed by 0 bases and 0 bases, with 7 bases remaining between them. This CDR3 region has 16 residues. CDR3 loop: CASSVGPGSYNSPLHF. Written as DNA, the CDR3 is TGTGCCAGCAGCGTAGGGCCGGGCTCCTATAATTCACCCCTCCACTTT.

The chain carries TRBV5-1 and TRBJ2-7; the match to TRBD1 covers 9 bases. Looked up from germline, CDR1 is SGHRS and CDR2 is YFSETQ. The CDR3 runs 15 residues. V lost 2 bases and J lost 1; bases outside the gene matches: 4. CDR3 DNA sequence: TGCGCCAGCAGCTTCAACAGGGGGCATTCCTACGAGCAGTACTTC. Protein product: CASSFNRGHSYEQYF.

The gene calls are TRBV9 and TRBJ2-2; D not resolved. This CDR3 spans 13 amino acids. V was trimmed by 0 bases and J by 8 bases, leaving 8 bases between them. Germline CDR1 reads SGDLS; CDR2 reads YYNGEE. The DNA of the CDR3 is TGTGCCAGCAGCGTAGTGCCGACAGGGGAGCTGTTTTTT. Its translation is CASSVVPTGELFF.

The gene calls are TRBV6-2 or TRBV6-3 and TRBJ1-1; tentative D call: TRBD1 (5 bases). The CDR3 has 14 residues. Per germline, CDR1 MNHEY and CDR2 SVGEGT. With 2 bases removed from V and 6 bases from J, the gap between germline ends came to 13 bases. The chain's CDR3 is CASSYPDSNSEAFF. CDR3 DNA sequence: TGTGCCAGCAGTTACCCCGACAGCAACTCTGAAGCTTTCTTT.

The chain links TRBV6-5 to TRBJ2-2; 8 bases fit TRBD2. The ends lost 10 bases at V and 6 bases at J; junction bases unmatched: 10. This CDR3 has 14 amino acids. Germline V gene sequence: CDR1 MNHEY, CDR2 SVGAGI. The CDR3 is CATVRGGAPGELFF. In DNA, the CDR3 is TGTGCCACCGTTCGGGGGGGGGCGCCCGGGGAGCTGTTTTTT.

This clone was counted between two and nine times. The CDR3 nucleotides read TGTGCCAGCAGTAGAGGTACCGCGAGAGAGACCCAGTACTTC. As protein: CASSRGTARETQYF. The chain carries TRBV7-9 and TRBJ2-5; D not resolved. CDR3 length: 14 residues. Germline CDR1 SEHNR, CDR2 FQNEAQ (reference sequence). Trimming removed 6 bases from V and 4 bases from J, with 15 bases in between.

The chain carries TRBV24-1 and TRBJ2-1; 9 bases agree with TRBD2. The CDR3 is 16 residues long. After removal of 3 bases from V and 8 bases from J, the junction contained 10 bases not matched to a gene. The V gene's germline CDR1 is KGHDR and CDR2 SFDVKD. The CDR3 is CATSDPGGGALDEQFF. The CDR3 nucleotides are TGTGCCACCAGTGATCCGGGCGGGGGGGCTTTGGATGAGCAGTTCTTC.

The chain is built from TRBV5-1 and TRBJ1-4; maybe TRBD1 (5 bases). The CDR3 runs 14 residues. The germline V and J ends were trimmed by 3 bases and 4 bases, with 10 bases remaining between them. CDR1 is SGHRS, CDR2 YFSETQ, per germline. CDR3 coding DNA: TGCGCCAGCAGCTCGGGACTGATTAATGAAAAACTGTTTTTT. Translating it yields CASSSGLINEKLFF.

The chain combines TRBV5-1 with TRBJ1-4; 8 bases agree with TRBD1. This CDR3 spans 15 amino acids. With 0 bases clipped from V and 5 bases from J, the junction kept 3 bases outside the gene matches. Looked up from germline, CDR1 is SGHRS and CDR2 is YFSETQ. The CDR3 is CASSLVGQGNEKLFF. DNA for the CDR3: TGCGCCAGCAGCTTGGTAGGACAGGGAAATGAAAAACTGTTTTTT.

V and J are TRBV5-1 and TRBJ2-5, with 13 nucleotides matching TRBD2. CDR3 length: 16 residues. Trimming took 2 bases from V and 2 from J; bases not matched to a gene: 3. CDR1 is SGHRS and CDR2 is YFSETQ in the germline V gene. The CDR3 DNA reads TGCGCCAGCAGCTTACTAGCGGGGGGGCCTCAAGAGACCCAGTACTTC. It yields the protein CASSLLAGGPQETQYF.

The rearrangement uses TRBV5-5 and TRBJ1-5; D gene unclear. CDR3 size: 15 residues. Germline V gene lookup returns CDR1 SGHKS and CDR2 YYEKEE (reference sequence). V was shortened by 1 base and J by 1 base, with 9 bases between the two germline ends. CDR3 sequence (DNA): TGTGCCAGCAGCTTGAACGCCGGGAGCAATCAGCCCCAGCATTTT. It encodes CASSLNAGSNQPQHF.